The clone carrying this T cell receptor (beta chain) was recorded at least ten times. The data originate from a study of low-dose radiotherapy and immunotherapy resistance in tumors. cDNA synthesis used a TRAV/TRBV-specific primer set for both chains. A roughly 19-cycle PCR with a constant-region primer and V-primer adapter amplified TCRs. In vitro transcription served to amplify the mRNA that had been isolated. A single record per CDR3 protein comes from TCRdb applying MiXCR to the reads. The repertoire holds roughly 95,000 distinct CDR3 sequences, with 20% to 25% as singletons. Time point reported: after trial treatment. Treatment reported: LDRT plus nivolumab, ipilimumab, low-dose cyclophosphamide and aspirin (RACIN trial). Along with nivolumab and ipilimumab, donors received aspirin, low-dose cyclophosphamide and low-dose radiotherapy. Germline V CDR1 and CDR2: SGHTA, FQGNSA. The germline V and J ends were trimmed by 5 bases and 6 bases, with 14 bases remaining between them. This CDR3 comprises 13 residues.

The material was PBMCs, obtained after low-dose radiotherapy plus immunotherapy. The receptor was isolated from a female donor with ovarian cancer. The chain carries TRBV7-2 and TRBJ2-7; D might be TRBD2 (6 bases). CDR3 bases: TGTGCCAGCAGCGCCGCTAGCGAGGGCGAGCAGTACTTC. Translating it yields CASSAASEGEQYF.